Below, 32 T cell receptor beta chains from the same sample are listed, as sequenced in a study of T cell clonality in common variable immunodeficiency. TCRdb's table, derived via immunoSEQ multiplex PCR, lists solely in-frame clones and lacks some. The profile covers tens of thousands of clones, none occurring a single time. Sequences were obtained from peripheral blood mononuclear cells. The receptors come from a person between 18 and 75 years old in good health.

In its sample, this clone was seen many times. The read gets to within 3 residues of the CDR3 end, and the germline J gene fills in the rest. The chain joins TRBV6-2 or TRBV6-3 to TRBJ1-4, with TRBD1 identical over 7 bases. Germline V CDR1 and CDR2: MNHEY, SVGEGT. This CDR3 contains 15 residues. V shed 5 bases and J 8 bases; nucleotides not matched to a gene: 11. CDR3 sequence reads: CASSRSVGGSEKLFF. Incomplete CDR3 DNA: TGTGCCAGCAGTAGGAGCGTAGGGGGCTCGGAAAAA.

This clone was seen ten or more times. The CDR3 goes on 3 residues after the read ends, and that part is filled in from the germline J gene. The chain joins TRBV28 to TRBJ2-7; D is possibly TRBD2 (6 bases). V shed 5 bases and J shed 5 bases, with 25 bases lying between them. The CDR3 length is 17 residues. Germline V gives CDR1 MDHEN, CDR2 SYDVKM. The CDR3 loop reads CASSPDWGEKVGNEQYF. Incomplete CDR3 DNA: TGTGCCAGCAGTCCCGATTGGGGGGAAAAAGTAGGAAACGAG.

This clone was seen many times. The observed sequence ends 3 residues before the CDR3 terminus, with the missing tail filled in from the germline J gene. The chain combines TRBV29-1 with TRBJ2-7; 7 bases align to TRBD2. Germline V gene sequence: CDR1 SQVTM, CDR2 ANQGSEA. The ends lost 3 bases at V and 3 bases at J; junction bases unmatched: 2. This CDR3 contains 12 residues. The CDR3 reads CSVDGGDYEQYF. CDR3 DNA, as far as it was read: TGCAGCGTTGATGGGGGGGACTACGAG.

This clone was picked up many times. The DNA read from the CDR3 is TGCGCCAGCCCGACAGGACTTGTCAATGAG. Translated, it gives CASPTGLVNE. The CDR3, in full, reads CASPTGLVNEQFF. The chain employs TRBV10-1 and TRBJ2-1, with D maybe TRBD1 (6 bases). The sequenced fragment ends 3 residues before the CDR3 boundary, so the rest is inferred from the germline J gene. Germline CDR1 and CDR2: WNHNN and SYGVQD (reference sequence). With 8 bases removed from V and 6 bases from J, the gap between germline ends came to 14 bases. CDR3 length: 13 residues.

This clone was counted ten times or more. The CDR3 is cut off 3 residues early in the read; its end comes from the germline J gene. The rearrangement links TRBV19 to TRBJ1-5; TRBD1 matches at 10 bases. Germline CDR1 LNHDA, CDR2 SQIVND (reference sequence). Trimming at V came to 4 bases and at J to 5 bases, leaving 5 bases not matched to a gene. The CDR3 has 15 amino acids. CDR3 loop: CASSSRDRGYQPQHF. The sequenced part of the CDR3 DNA is TGTGCCAGTAGTAGCCGGGACAGGGGATATCAGCCC.

This clone has a count of ten or more. The read gets to within 3 residues of the CDR3 end, and the germline J gene fills in the rest. V gene TRBV6-2 or TRBV6-3 combines with J gene TRBJ2-2; D is uncertain. The CDR3 consists of 12 residues. The germline gives CDR1 MNHEY, CDR2 SVGEGT. V dropped 6 bases and J dropped 2 bases, with 4 bases sitting between them. The part of the CDR3 DNA that was read is TGTGCCAGCAGCCTCAACACCGGGGAG. Translating gives CASSLNTGE. The entire CDR3 is CASSLNTGELFF.

This clone was counted ten times or more. The read terminates 3 residues before the CDR3 end, so the remaining end is supplied by the germline J gene. Other DNA sequences in the same sample also yield this CDR3. The chain uses TRBV7-9 and TRBJ1-2; no clear D gene. Germline CDR1 is SEHNR and CDR2 is FQNEAQ (reference sequence). V shed 5 bases and J shed 0 bases, with 4 bases lying between them. The CDR3 is made up of 12 amino acids. The CDR3 loop reads CASSPTNYGYTF. Partial CDR3 DNA: TGTGCCAGCAGCCCAACTAACTATGGC.

This clone was seen many times. The CDR3 loop is CSAFLEGTGNTIYF. CDR3 DNA (partial): TGCAGCGCCTTCTTAGAGGGGACTGGAAACACC. The chain has TRBV29-1 and TRBJ1-3; maybe TRBD1 (5 bases). Read coverage stops 3 residues before the CDR3 terminus; the germline J gene supplies the remainder. This CDR3 region has 14 residues. Germline loops: CDR1 SQVTM, CDR2 ANQGSEA. V shed 7 bases and J shed 2 bases, with 15 bases lying between them.

The table lists this clone with many counts. The read falls 3 residues short of the CDR3 end, and the missing part is taken from the germline J gene. The chain couples TRBV18 to TRBJ1-2; D may be TRBD1 (6 bases). CDR3 length equals 18 residues. Trimming took off 4 bases at V and 3 bases at J, with 24 bases between the two ends. Germline CDR1 is KGHSH and CDR2 is LQKENI. The covered CDR3 bases are TGTGCCAGCTCACACAGCCAGACGCTACAGGGTTTCGACTATGGC. It specifies CASSHSQTLQGFDYG. The full CDR3 sequence reads CASSHSQTLQGFDYGYTF.

A note on this clone: The read terminates 3 residues before the CDR3 end, so the remaining end is supplied by the germline J gene. The chain uses TRBV7-9 and TRBJ1-5; perhaps TRBD1 as D (6 bases). Germline CDR1 is SEHNR and CDR2 is FQNEAQ (reference sequence). V lost 8 bases and J lost 2, with 16 bases in between. This CDR3 comprises 15 residues. The covered CDR3 bases are TGTGCCAGCGGCTCCTCGGCAGGGGGCAATCAGCCC. It encodes CASGSSAGGNQP. In full, the CDR3 is CASGSSAGGNQPQHF.

This clone was observed at least ten times. The missing CDR3 end, 3 residues past where the read stops, is filled in from the germline J gene. This chain joins TRBV6-2 or TRBV6-3 and TRBJ2-1; 9 positions match TRBD2. The CDR3 totals 15 residues. The germline gives CDR1 MNHEY, CDR2 SVGEGT. The ends lost 2 bases at V and 6 bases at J; junction bases unmatched: 5. The CDR3: CASSYIRGRANEQFF. The CDR3 DNA, read in part, is TGTGCCAGCAGTTACATCCGCGGGAGGGCCAATGAG.

This clone was counted many times. Its ends do not fully match the called genes, so a read error is possible. The read finishes 3 residues shy of the CDR3 end, and the germline J gene is used to complete it. V gene TRBV7-7 combines with J gene TRBJ2-7, with 8 bases matching TRBD1. CDR1 and CDR2 from the germline V gene are SSHAT and FNYEAQ (reference sequence). The CDR3 loop spans 15 amino acids. CDR3 region: CASSPSRTGSHEQYF. CDR3 bases read: TGTGCTAGCAGCCCCTCCCGGACAGGGTCCCACGAG.

This clone was observed at least ten times. From the germline J gene comes the end of the CDR3, since the read stops 3 residues before it. The gene calls are TRBV7-2 and TRBJ1-5; D unresolved. V lost 1 base, J lost 1 base, and 8 bases lay in between. The CDR3 covers 15 residues. Germline V gene lookup returns CDR1 SGHTA and CDR2 FQGNSA. This CDR3 is CASSLGPGSNQPQHF. Partial CDR3 DNA: TGTGCCAGCAGCTTAGGGCCCGGGAGCAATCAGCCC.

This clone was seen at least ten times. Its ends do not fully match the called genes, so a read error is possible. The read comes to an end 3 residues before the CDR3 does, leaving the germline J gene to fill in the end. This chain links TRBV4-2 with TRBJ2-3, with TRBD2 identical over 16 bases. This CDR3 has 18 residues. Germline V gene sequence: CDR1 LGHNA, CDR2 YNFKEQ. CDR3 residues: CASSQVGTSGRAGDTQYF. The sequenced CDR3 bases are TGCGCCAGCAGCCAAGTCGGGACTAGCGGGAGGGCCGGGGATACG.

With respect to this clone: Read sequence stops 3 residues before the CDR3 end, and the germline J gene provides the missing end. The chain couples TRBV7-3 to TRBJ1-5; 7 bases match TRBD1. The germline V gene has CDR1 SGHTA and CDR2 FQGTGA. With V trimmed by 5 bases and J by 4 bases, 5 bases remained unmatched. CDR3 length: 14 amino acids. The CDR3 here is CASSPSGGNQPQHF. The CDR3 DNA, read in part, is TGTGCCAGCAGCCCGTCAGGGGGAAATCAGCCC.

This clone was detected ten times or more. The CDR3 end lies 3 residues beyond the end of the read and is filled in from the germline J gene. This chain links TRBV4-1 with TRBJ2-7; TRBD1 matches 10 bases. Germline-derived CDR1 and CDR2 are MGHRA and YSYEKL. V gave up 4 bases and J gave up 3 bases; unmatched junction bases: 3. CDR3 size: 14 residues. CDR3 DNA (partial): TGCGCCAGCAGCCCCGGACAGGGGGGCTACGAG. It codes for CASSPGQGGYE. The full CDR3 sequence reads CASSPGQGGYEQYF.

This clone was detected only a few times. The CDR3 goes on 3 residues after the read ends, and that part is filled in from the germline J gene. The chain links TRBV5-7 to TRBJ2-1, with D perhaps TRBD1 (5 bases). TRBV5-7 counts as an open reading frame of uncertain function. V shed 3 bases and J shed 7 bases, with 17 bases lying between them. The CDR3 runs to 15 residues. CDR3 DNA, as far as it was read: TGTGCCAGCAGCTCCAGGGATAGGATACAGAATGAG. It encodes CASSSRDRIQNE. The whole CDR3 sequence reads CASSSRDRIQNEQFF.

This clone was observed many times. The CDR3 end is not reached by the read, which stops 3 residues before it; the germline J gene fills it in. The J gene is TRBJ2-5, the V gene TRBV7-3; tentatively, D is TRBD2 (6 bases). The CDR3 is 15 residues long. Germline CDR1 SGHTA, CDR2 FQGTGA. With 3 bases removed from V and 2 bases from J, the gap between germline ends came to 13 bases. The CDR3 bases that were read are TGTGCCAGCAGCTTGGGCGGGACTCAACAAGAGACC. Translating gives CASSLGGTQQET. The whole CDR3 protein reads CASSLGGTQQETQYF.

This clone was counted at least ten times. The sequenced fragment ends 3 residues before the CDR3 boundary, so the rest is inferred from the germline J gene. This sequence joins TRBV10-3 and TRBJ2-5, with D maybe TRBD2 (5 bases). CDR1 ENHRY and CDR2 SYGVKD come from the germline V gene. Trimming cost V 0 bases and J 4 bases, with 9 bases left between them. The CDR3 contains 14 residues. CDR3 region: CAISESPSLETQYF. The sequenced CDR3 bases are TGTGCCATCAGTGAGTCTCCTAGCTTAGAGACC.

This clone was seen at least ten times. The read gets to within 3 residues of the CDR3 end, and the germline J gene fills in the rest. The rearrangement links TRBV19 to TRBJ2-7; 7 nucleotides align to TRBD2. The CDR3 covers 15 residues. Germline V lookup: CDR1 LNHDA, CDR2 SQIVND (reference sequence). V was clipped by 3 bases and J by 5 bases; unmatched bases: 10. The DNA read from the CDR3 is TGTGCCAGTAGTATGGGAGCAGGGCGGGGGAACGAG. Its protein is CASSMGAGRGNE. The whole CDR3 protein is CASSMGAGRGNEQYF.

This clone came up many times. Read sequence stops 3 residues before the CDR3 end, and the germline J gene provides the missing end. V and J are TRBV19 and TRBJ2-6; 7 bases line up with TRBD1. The germline V gene has CDR1 LNHDA and CDR2 SQIVND (reference sequence). The CDR3 is made up of 17 amino acids. With 1 base clipped from V and 10 bases from J, the junction kept 13 bases outside the gene matches. The sequenced part of the CDR3 DNA is TGTGCCAGTAGTATAGCGACAGGGTCGAATCTGGGGAACGTC. Translating it yields CASSIATGSNLGNV. The whole CDR3 protein is CASSIATGSNLGNVLTF.

Ten or more counts support this clone. Coverage ceases 3 residues before the CDR3 finishes, and the germline J gene fills in the end. The genes are TRBV5-8 and TRBJ2-7; D remains unclear. V lost 2 bases, J lost 0 bases, and 3 bases lay in between. Germline CDR1 SGHTS, CDR2 YDEGEE. The CDR3 loop spans 12 amino acids. The sequenced part of the CDR3 DNA is TGTGCCAGCAGCTTACTCTCCTACGAG. Translating gives CASSLLSYE. The full-length CDR3 reads as CASSLLSYEQYF.

At least ten counts were recorded for this clone. The CDR3 goes on 3 residues after the read ends, and that part is filled in from the germline J gene. This sequence joins TRBV19 and TRBJ2-7; the match to TRBD1 covers 10 bases. In germline, CDR1 is LNHDA, CDR2 SQIVND (reference sequence). Trimming cost V 4 bases and J 3 bases; bases outside gene matches: 15. The CDR3 runs to 18 residues. The CDR3 DNA, read in part, is TGTGCCAGTAGTACCAAAACGACAGGGGGCGGTTGGGTCTACGAG. Translated: CASSTKTTGGGWVYE. In full, the CDR3 reads CASSTKTTGGGWVYEQYF.

This clone was counted only a few times. The read finishes 3 residues shy of the CDR3 end, and the germline J gene is used to complete it. The rearrangement uses TRBV18 and TRBJ2-1; TRBD1 aligns across 10 bases. Looked up from germline, CDR1 is KGHSH and CDR2 is LQKENI. The junction had 4 bases not matched to a gene; V was cut back by 5 bases and J by 6 bases. The CDR3 spans 14 residues. Incomplete CDR3 DNA: TGTGCCAGCTCAGGGGGACAGGGGTTCAATGAG. Translation gives CASSGGQGFNE. The entire CDR3 sequence reads CASSGGQGFNEQFF.

This clone has a count of ten or more. The CDR3 end lies 3 residues beyond the end of the read and is filled in from the germline J gene. V is TRBV7-3 and J is TRBJ2-1; tentatively, D is TRBD2 (5 bases). The CDR3 sequence is 16 residues long. The germline CDR1 and CDR2 sequences are SGHTA and FQGTGA. Trimming left V 0 bases short and J 3 bases short, with 12 bases between. CDR3 bases read: TGTGCCAGCAGCTTAACTGGTAATAGCGACTACAATGAG. This gives the protein CASSLTGNSDYNE. The CDR3 in its entirety is CASSLTGNSDYNEQFF.

The sample holds many counts of this clone. Read coverage stops 3 residues before the CDR3 terminus; the germline J gene supplies the remainder. The V call is TRBV11-1, the J call TRBJ2-5; 8 bases align to TRBD2. The ends lost 1 base at V and 1 base at J; junction bases unmatched: 2. Germline loops: CDR1 SGHAT, CDR2 FQDESV (reference sequence). CDR3 length equals 15 residues. The CDR3: CASSLGSGSQETQYF. The sequenced part of the CDR3 DNA is TGTGCCAGCAGCTTAGGGAGCGGGAGCCAAGAGACC.

This clone came up many times. From the germline J gene comes the end of the CDR3, since the read stops 3 residues before it. The chain combines TRBV29-1 with TRBJ2-1; maybe TRBD1 (5 bases). V lost 7 bases, J lost 7 bases, and 8 bases lay in between. The germline gives CDR1 SQVTM, CDR2 ANQGSEA. The CDR3 has 10 residues. This chain's CDR3 is CSGSGNEQFF. CDR3 bases read: TGCAGCGGCTCAGGGAATGAG.

Many counts were recorded for this clone. The DNA ends 3 residues before the CDR3 does, and the rest of the CDR3 is filled in from the germline J gene. The chain employs TRBV10-3 and TRBJ2-7, with D perhaps matching TRBD1 (6 bases). The CDR3 length is 15 residues. Trimming shortened V by 5 bases and J by 0 bases, and 14 bases separated the two germline ends. The germline V gene has CDR1 ENHRY and CDR2 SYGVKD. The CDR3 loop reads CAISTTGTISYEQYF. The DNA read from the CDR3 is TGTGCCATCAGTACTACCGGGACAATCTCCTACGAG.

This clone was detected ten times or more. Coverage ceases 3 residues before the CDR3 finishes, and the germline J gene fills in the end. The rearrangement joins TRBV20-1 to TRBJ2-2, with TRBD2 identical over 14 bases. J was trimmed by 6 bases and V by 6 bases; bases with no gene match: 6. Germline V CDR1 and CDR2: DFQATT, SNEGSKA (reference sequence). The CDR3 sequence is 15 residues long. The CDR3 DNA, read in part, is TGCAGTGCACTAGGGACTAGCGGGAGACCCGGGGAG. It specifies CSALGTSGRPGE. The whole CDR3 protein reads CSALGTSGRPGELFF.

This clone was seen ten or more times. The sequenced part of the CDR3 DNA is TGTGCCAGCAGTTCCTGGACAGGACCCTACGAG. Its translation: CASSSWTGPYE. The full CDR3 protein reads CASSSWTGPYEQYF. This sequence joins TRBV7-8 and TRBJ2-7, with 7 bases identical to TRBD1. From the germline J gene comes the end of the CDR3, since the read stops 3 residues before it. Losses at the gene ends were 6 bases for V and 2 bases for J; bases not matched to a gene: 7. The germline V gene encodes CDR1 SGHVS and CDR2 FQNEAQ. CDR3 size: 14 residues.

This clone was found many times. The read finishes 3 residues shy of the CDR3 end, and the germline J gene is used to complete it. J is TRBJ2-5 and V is TRBV5-4; 9 nucleotides line up with TRBD1. The CDR3 runs 15 residues. Germline V gives CDR1 SGHNT, CDR2 YYREEE (reference sequence). Germline trimming cut 1 base from V and 3 bases from J; bases unmatched to any gene: 4. This CDR3 is CASSLTGGGEETQYF. CDR3 DNA (partial): TGTGCCAGCAGCTTGACAGGGGGCGGAGAAGAGACC.

At least ten counts were recorded for this clone. Read data end 3 residues before the CDR3 end; the end is taken from the germline J gene. V is TRBV5-6 and J is TRBJ1-1; D unresolved. This CDR3 region has 12 residues. V was pared by 0 bases and J by 4 bases, with 4 bases between. Germline assignment: CDR1 SGHDT and CDR2 YYEEEE. CDR3 sequence reads: CASSLERTEAFF. The covered CDR3 bases are TGTGCCAGCAGCTTGGAGCGCACTGAA.